This T cell receptor beta chain was profiled in a study of T cell changes during pregnancy in multiple sclerosis. Germline-derived CDR1 and CDR2 are MNHNS and SASEGT. V lost 6 bases and J lost 5; bases outside the gene matches: 6. CDR3 length: 13 amino acids. This table comes from immunoSEQ multiplex PCR, and its TCRdb copy is limited to in-frame clones, with some not included. The repertoire has 80,000 or so clones, about 90% of them found once; the top ten carry about 3%. The chain couples TRBV6-1 to TRBJ2-5; 7 bases line up with TRBD1. The sequences come from peripheral blood, collected before pregnancy. This clonotype was obtained from a female donor with multiple sclerosis, enrolled in a pregnancy study. The CDR3 spells CASRPTGSETQYF. CDR3 bases: TGTGCCAGCAGACCGACAGGGAGTGAGACCCAGTACTTC.